Each of the 16 T cell receptor beta chains below was sequenced from the same sample in a study of T cells in Graves' hyperthyroidism and ophthalmopathy. Amplified regions were TCR beta CDR3 sequences from RNA transcripts. Using the HTBI primer set, a first-round RT-PCR was run on the TCR CDR3. TCRdb processed the multiplex PCR reads anew with MiXCR; each CDR3 protein has one entry. The sample yields about 550,000 distinct CDR3 sequences, around 21% seen once. What was sequenced was blood. These receptor sequences come from a man aged 18 to 29 with Graves' hyperthyroidism.

The rearrangement links TRBV27 to TRBJ1-1; D gene ambiguous. The CDR3 is made up of 13 amino acids. V was cut by 1 base and J by 6 bases, with 9 bases left in between. Per germline, CDR1 MNHEY and CDR2 SMNVEV (reference sequence). For the CDR3, the DNA is TGTGCCAGCAGTTTATTCGGCCCAGCTGAAGCTTTCTTT. It specifies CASSLFGPAEAFF.

This clonotype was recorded many times. The junction and the germline gene differ at one end; a read error may be behind it. The chain uses TRBV5-1 and TRBJ2-7; the D gene is possibly TRBD2 (6 bases). Germline V gene lookup returns CDR1 SGHRS and CDR2 YFSETQ. The CDR3 has 15 residues. As DNA, the CDR3 is TGCGCCGGCAGCTTGGAGGGGCTAGGATCCTACGAGCAGTACTTC. Residues: CAGSLEGLGSYEQYF.

This chain joins TRBV5-1 and TRBJ1-2, with 7 bases fitting TRBD1. Germline assignment: CDR1 SGHRS and CDR2 YFSETQ. Germline trimming cut 2 bases from V and 4 bases from J; bases unmatched to any gene: 5. The CDR3 is 14 amino acids. CDR3 sequence (DNA): TGCGCCAGCAGCTTCGGGACAGTCTCCTATGGCTACACCTTC. Amino acid sequence: CASSFGTVSYGYTF.

This clonotype was seen many times. This sequence joins TRBV6-1 and TRBJ1-2, with D maybe TRBD1 (5 bases). The CDR3 length is 16 residues. V was cut by 1 base and J by 1 base, with 13 bases left in between. Per germline, CDR1 MNHNS and CDR2 SASEGT. The CDR3 here is CASSEEVRGFNYGYTF. Here the CDR3 DNA reads TGTGCCAGCAGTGAAGAGGTGAGGGGCTTTAACTATGGCTACACCTTC.

This clonotype has at least ten counts. This chain links TRBV28 with TRBJ1-1; possibly TRBD1 for D (6 bases). Per germline, CDR1 MDHEN and CDR2 SYDVKM. Deletions cut 6 bases from V and 5 bases from J, with 13 bases between. The CDR3 totals 13 residues. DNA for the CDR3: TGTGCCAGCAGACCCGACAGGAGGACTGAAGCTTTCTTT. Encoded protein: CASRPDRRTEAFF.

This clonotype was recorded at least ten times. This rearrangement joins TRBV10-3 to TRBJ2-2; weak D call: TRBD1 (5 bases). CDR1 and CDR2 from the germline V gene are ENHRY and SYGVKD. The V and J ends lost 7 bases and 5 bases respectively, with 11 bases between them. CDR3 size: 13 residues. The CDR3 DNA reads TGTGCCATCAAAGGGGATTGGACCGGGGAGCTGTTTTTT. Protein: CAIKGDWTGELFF.

The sample holds many counts of this clonotype. The V and J genes are TRBV16 and TRBJ1-1; D is possibly TRBD1 (6 bases). From germline, CDR1 is KGHSY and CDR2 FQNENV. The germline V and J ends were trimmed by 7 bases and 4 bases, with 16 bases remaining between them. The CDR3 is 14 residues long. The CDR3, as DNA: TGTGCCAGCAATCAAGGGGGGCCGGGCACTGAAGCTTTCTTT. It codes for CASNQGGPGTEAFF.

This chain uses TRBV12-3 or TRBV12-4 with TRBJ1-1, with a weak D call TRBD1 (5 bases). This CDR3 comprises 16 residues. Between the trimmed V and J ends, which lost 5 bases and 4 bases, there was a span of 20 bases. As DNA, the CDR3 is TGTGCCAGCAGTGAAGACAGTATGAGGCCCACCACTGAAGCTTTCTTT. Protein: CASSEDSMRPTTEAFF.

This clonotype was recorded many times. This chain uses TRBV28 with TRBJ1-2, with D perhaps TRBD1 (6 bases). The V gene's germline CDR1 is MDHEN and CDR2 SYDVKM. The CDR3 length is 16 residues. V was pared by 7 bases and J by 0 bases, with 18 bases between. In DNA form, the CDR3 reads TGTGCCAGCACCCGAAGGAGCGGGGGCGCTAACTATGGCTACACCTTC. This sequence encodes CASTRRSGGANYGYTF.

This clonotype was picked up many times. This chain joins TRBV28 and TRBJ1-5; 8 positions match TRBD1. The CDR3 runs 16 residues. The germline CDR1 and CDR2 sequences are MDHEN and SYDVKM. The J segment lost 3 bases and the V segment lost 6 bases, leaving 10 bases of the junction unmatched. The CDR3 reads CASRDLPGQANQPQHF. The DNA for the CDR3 is TGTGCCAGCAGAGATCTTCCGGGACAGGCCAATCAGCCCCAGCATTTT.

This clonotype has a count of ten or more. The junction departs from the called germline gene at one end, perhaps through a read error. The CDR3 sequence is CASGGGTQTF. In DNA form, the CDR3 reads TGTGCCAGCGGGGGGGGGACACAAACCTTT. This chain uses TRBV6-1 with TRBJ1-3, with D perhaps matching TRBD1 (6 bases). In germline, CDR1 is MNHNS, CDR2 SASEGT. The CDR3 loop spans 10 amino acids.

V is TRBV6-1 and J is TRBJ1-1, with TRBD1 as a possible D gene (5 bases). CDR3 size: 15 residues. V lost 8 bases, J lost 0 bases, and 16 bases lay in between. Germline CDR1 is MNHNS and CDR2 is SASEGT. The CDR3 DNA reads TGTGCCAGCCTACCCTTCGGGGCCTTGAACACTGAAGCTTTCTTT. Translation gives CASLPFGALNTEAFF.

V usage is TRBV11-1 and J usage is TRBJ2-2, with 11 bases identical to TRBD2. This CDR3 contains 20 residues. The J segment lost 0 bases and the V segment lost 0 bases, leaving 9 bases of the junction unmatched. CDR1 and CDR2 (germline): SGHAT, FQDESV (reference sequence). CDR3 loop: CASSLARVAGGPTNTGELFF. The CDR3 coding sequence is TGTGCCAGCAGCTTAGCGCGGGTAGCGGGGGGGCCAACGAACACCGGGGAGCTGTTTTTT. Filled out from reference TRBV11-1 and TRBJ2-2, the complete variable domain reads EAEVAQSPRYKITEKSQAVAFWCDPISGHATLYWYRQILGQGPELLVQFQDESVVDDSQLPKDRFSAERLKGVDSTLKIQPAELGDSAMYLCASSLARVAGGPTNTGELFFGEGSRLTVL.

This clonotype was detected many times. The V and J genes are TRBV20-1 and TRBJ1-5; D unresolved. Germline lookup yields CDR1 DFQATT and CDR2 SNEGSKA (reference sequence). The V end was cut by 3 bases, the J end by 4 bases, with 22 bases between. The CDR3 is 17 residues long. CDR3: CSASPKLSGWVNQPQHF. The CDR3 DNA reads as TGCAGTGCTAGCCCCAAACTTTCTGGTTGGGTTAATCAGCCCCAGCATTTT.

This clonotype was counted many times. This chain uses TRBV15 with TRBJ1-2, with D possibly matching TRBD1 (6 bases). Germline V CDR1 and CDR2: LNHNV, YYDKDF (reference sequence). Trimming left V 3 bases short and J 2 bases short, with 10 bases between. CDR3 length: 14 residues. The CDR3 coding sequence is TGTGCCACCAGCAGGTCAGGACAGAACTATGGCTACACCTTC. Protein product: CATSRSGQNYGYTF.

This chain connects TRBV10-3 to TRBJ2-7; 7 nucleotides agree with TRBD1. There are 13 residues in the CDR3. Germline-derived CDR1 and CDR2 are ENHRY and SYGVKD. The ends lost 10 bases at V and 3 bases at J; junction bases unmatched: 9. The CDR3 loop is CASRDREIYEQYF. The CDR3 DNA sequence: TGTGCCAGTCGGGACAGAGAGATCTACGAGCAGTACTTC.